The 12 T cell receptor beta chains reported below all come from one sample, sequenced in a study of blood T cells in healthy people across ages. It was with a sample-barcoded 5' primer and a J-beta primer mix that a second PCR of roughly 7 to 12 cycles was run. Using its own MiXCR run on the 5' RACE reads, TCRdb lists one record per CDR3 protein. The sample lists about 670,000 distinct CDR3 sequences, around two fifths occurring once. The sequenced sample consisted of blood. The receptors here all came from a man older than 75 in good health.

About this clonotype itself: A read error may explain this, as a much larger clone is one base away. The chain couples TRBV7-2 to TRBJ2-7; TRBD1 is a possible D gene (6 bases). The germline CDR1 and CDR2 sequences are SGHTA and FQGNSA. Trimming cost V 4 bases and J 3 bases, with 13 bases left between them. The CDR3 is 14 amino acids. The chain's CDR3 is CASSSRAGDYEQYF. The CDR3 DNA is TGTGCCAGCAGCTCTAGGGCAGGGGACTACGAGCAGTACTTC.

CDR3 residues: CASRIEDSTGDTQYF. The DNA for the CDR3 is TGTGCCAGCAGGATAGAGGACAGTACGGGAGATACGCAGTATTTT. The genes are TRBV6-1 and TRBJ2-3, with D tentatively TRBD1 (6 bases). The germline V and J ends were trimmed by 6 bases and 5 bases, with 18 bases remaining between them. The CDR3 has 15 residues. CDR1 is MNHNS, CDR2 SASEGT, per germline.

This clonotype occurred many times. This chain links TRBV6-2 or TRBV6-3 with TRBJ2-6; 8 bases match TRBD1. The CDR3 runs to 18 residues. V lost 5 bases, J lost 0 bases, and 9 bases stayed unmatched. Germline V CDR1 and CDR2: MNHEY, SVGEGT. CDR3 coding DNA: TGTGCCAGCAGTGGAACAGGGGGTATTTTCTCTGGGGCCAACGTCCTGACTTTC. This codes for CASSGTGGIFSGANVLTF.

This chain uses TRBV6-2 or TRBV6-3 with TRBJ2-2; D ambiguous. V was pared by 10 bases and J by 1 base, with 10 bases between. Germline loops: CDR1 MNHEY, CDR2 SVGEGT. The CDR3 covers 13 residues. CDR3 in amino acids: CATTAQNTGELFF. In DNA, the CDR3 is TGTGCCACAACTGCACAGAACACCGGGGAGCTGTTTTTT.

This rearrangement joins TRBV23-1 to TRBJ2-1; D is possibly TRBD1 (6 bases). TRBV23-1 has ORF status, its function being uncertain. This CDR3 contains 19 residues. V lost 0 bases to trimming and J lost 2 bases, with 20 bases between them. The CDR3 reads CASSQSRQATILTYNEQFF. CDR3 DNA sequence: TGCGCCAGCAGTCAATCCAGACAGGCAACAATTCTGACCTACAATGAGCAGTTCTTC.

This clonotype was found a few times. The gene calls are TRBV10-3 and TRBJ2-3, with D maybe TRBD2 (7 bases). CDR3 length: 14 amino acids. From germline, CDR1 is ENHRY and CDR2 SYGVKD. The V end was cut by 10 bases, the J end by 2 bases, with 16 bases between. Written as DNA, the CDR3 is TGTGCCACTCGACGGGCGGGGGCCACAGATACGCAGTATTTT. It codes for CATRRAGATDTQYF.

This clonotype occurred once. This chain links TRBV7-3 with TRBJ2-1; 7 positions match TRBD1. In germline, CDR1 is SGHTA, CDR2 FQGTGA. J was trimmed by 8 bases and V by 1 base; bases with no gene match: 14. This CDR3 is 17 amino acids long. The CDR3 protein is CASSLKVLGQEHYEQFF. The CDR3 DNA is TGTGCCAGCAGCTTAAAAGTGCTCGGACAGGAGCACTATGAGCAGTTCTTC. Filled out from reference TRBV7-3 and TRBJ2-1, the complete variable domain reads GAGVSQTPSNKVTEKGKYVELRCDPISGHTALYWYRQSLGQGPEFLIYFQGTGAADDSGLPNDRFFAVRPEGSVSTLKIQRTERGDSAVYLCASSLKVLGQEHYEQFFGPGTRLTVL.

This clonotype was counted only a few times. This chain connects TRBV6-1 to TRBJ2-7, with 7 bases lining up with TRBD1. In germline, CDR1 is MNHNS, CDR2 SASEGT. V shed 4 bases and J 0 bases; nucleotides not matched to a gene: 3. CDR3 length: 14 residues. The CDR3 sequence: CASSARQGSYEQYF. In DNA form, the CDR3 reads TGTGCCAGCAGTGCCCGACAGGGCTCCTACGAGCAGTACTTC.

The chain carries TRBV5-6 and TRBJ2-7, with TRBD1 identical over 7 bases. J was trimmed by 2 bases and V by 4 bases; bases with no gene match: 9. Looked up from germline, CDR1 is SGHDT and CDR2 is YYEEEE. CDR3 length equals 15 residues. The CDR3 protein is CASSPTGRHAYEQYF. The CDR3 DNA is TGTGCCAGCAGCCCGACAGGGCGTCATGCCTACGAGCAGTACTTC.

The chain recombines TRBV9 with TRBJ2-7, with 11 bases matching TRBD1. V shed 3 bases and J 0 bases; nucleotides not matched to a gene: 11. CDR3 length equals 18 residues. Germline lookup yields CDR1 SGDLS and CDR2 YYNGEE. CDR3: CASSGRRSGTGGSYEQYF. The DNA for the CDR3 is TGTGCCAGCAGCGGGCGTAGGTCAGGGACAGGGGGCTCCTACGAGCAGTACTTC. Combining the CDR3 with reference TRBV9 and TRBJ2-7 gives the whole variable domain DSGVTQTPKHLITATGQRVTLRCSPRSGDLSVYWYQQSLDQGLQFLIQYYNGEERAKGNILERFSAQQFPDLHSELNLSSLELGDSALYFCASSGRRSGTGGSYEQYFGPGTRLTVT.

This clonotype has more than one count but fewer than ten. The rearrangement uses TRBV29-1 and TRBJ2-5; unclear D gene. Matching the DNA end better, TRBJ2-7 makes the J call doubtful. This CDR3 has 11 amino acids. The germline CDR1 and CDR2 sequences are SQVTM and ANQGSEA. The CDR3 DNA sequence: TGCAGCGGAATGGACGGCTACGAGCAGTACTTC. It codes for CSGMDGYEQYF.

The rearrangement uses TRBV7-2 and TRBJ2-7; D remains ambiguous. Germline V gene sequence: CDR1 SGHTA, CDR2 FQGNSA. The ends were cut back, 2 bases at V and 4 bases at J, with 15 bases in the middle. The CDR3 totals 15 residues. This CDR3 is CASSLQAVNGYEQYF. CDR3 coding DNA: TGTGCCAGCAGCTTACAGGCGGTGAATGGATACGAGCAGTACTTC.